This T cell receptor beta chain is drawn from a study of shared clonotypes between healthy human individuals. Turning to the study itself: There were three CD4 naive, three CD4 memory, two CD8 naive and one CD8 memory plates per donor.

CDR1 and CDR2 (germline): SGHRS, YFSETQ. V shed 2 bases, J shed 2 bases, and the junction held 6 bases outside the gene matches. CDR3 length: 16 residues. Sequenced by immunoSEQ multiplex PCR; TCRdb stores in-frame clones only, minus some. The table includes under 600,000 clones, more than 95% detected once. On this clone: Its specificity is unknown.

The study, taken as a whole, reports: Sequencing depth was expected to influence donor clonotype sharing.

This TCR was recovered from a woman in her twenties or thirties in good health. Input material: naive CD4+ T cells sorted from blood. Subset given: CD45RA+ positively selected. The chain joins TRBV5-1 to TRBJ1-5; 8 bases align to TRBD1. CDR3 sequence (DNA): TGCGCCAGCAGCTTCTTTCCGGGACAGGGCAATCAGCCCCAGCATTTT. Translating it yields CASSFFPGQGNQPQHF.